This T cell receptor (beta chain) emerged from a study of blood T cell repertoires in COVID-19. As for the study in general: The samples span acute and convalescent COVID-19 from the United States, Italy and Spain. PBMCs, B-cell-depleted T cells, or T cells were the source of the cDNA or gDNA that made up the material.

Original processing notes: For nucleated cells, counts were estimated from reference gene primer amplification. Sequencing was performed with immunoSEQ multiplex PCR; in TCRdb, only in-frame clones are kept and a portion is missing. V, J and clone size are those of that table, while D and trimming were read from the DNA. The table lists approximately 84,000 clones, approximately 83% of them singletons. Germline-derived CDR1 and CDR2 are ENHRY and SYGVKD. The CDR3 is 15 amino acids. The trim removed 8 bases at V and 7 bases at J, leaving 13 bases unmatched. This receptor was taken from an elderly woman with acute or convalescent COVID-19. Input material: peripheral blood. This chain uses TRBV10-3 with TRBJ2-1, with 8 bases matching TRBD2. CDR3 region: CAIQIQRERGNEQFF. The CDR3 bases are TGTGCCATCCAGATACAGCGGGAGAGAGGGAATGAGCAGTTCTTC.